This entry features one T cell receptor beta chain sequence. The germline V and J ends were trimmed by 8 bases and 6 bases, with 19 bases remaining between them. The germline gives CDR1 DFQATT, CDR2 SNEGSKA (reference sequence). This CDR3 contains 14 residues. The data originate from a study of T-cell reconstitution after alpha-beta-depleted transplantation in children. Construction of the TCRbeta library involved unique molecular identifiers. TCRdb reprocessed the PCR reads with MiXCR, giving one entry per CDR3 protein. The sample holds about 610,000 distinct CDR3 sequences; 8% to 11% are singletons and the top ten take about 4.3%.

Sample: PBMCs from the stem cell graft donor, taken from the stem cell graft. This chain links TRBV20-1 with TRBJ1-4, with a tentative D call TRBD1 (5 bases). The sequence derives from a human donor who donated a stem cell graft to a child with acute myeloid leukemia. The CDR3: CSTTSGVAYEKLFF. CDR3 nucleotide sequence: TGCAGTACCACATCGGGGGTAGCTTATGAAAAACTGTTTTTT.